These 17 T cell receptor beta chains share one sample of origin, sequenced in a study of control samples from healthy donors and cancer patients. The repertoire was sequenced with immunoSEQ multiplex PCR; TCRdb's copy has only in-frame clones and lacks some. The sample comprises more than 140,000 clones, about 90% of which are singletons, and under 9% rests with the top ten. Sequenced: blood. These receptors were collected from a young man in good health.

This clone was recorded once. The gene calls are TRBV9 and TRBJ1-2; 9 bases agree with TRBD1. This CDR3 contains 17 residues. Trimming at V came to 0 bases and at J to 4 bases, leaving 10 bases not matched to a gene. Germline-derived CDR1 and CDR2 are SGDLS and YYNGEE. In nucleotides, the CDR3 is TGTGCCAGCAGCGTAGGAACAGGGGGCGTCAGACCCTATGGCTACACCTTC. This codes for CASSVGTGGVRPYGYTF.

A few counts support this clone. V usage is TRBV6-5 and J usage is TRBJ1-6; D not certain. This CDR3 spans 13 amino acids. Trimming shortened V by 2 bases and J by 7 bases, and 6 bases separated the two germline ends. Germline-derived CDR1 and CDR2 are MNHEY and SVGAGI. CDR3 in DNA: TGTGCCAGCAGTTACGCTGGGAATTCACCCCTCCACTTT. It is translated as CASSYAGNSPLHF.

This chain links TRBV7-9 with TRBJ2-1; D perhaps matches TRBD2 (5 bases). CDR3 size: 15 residues. Germline V gives CDR1 SEHNR, CDR2 FQNEAQ (reference sequence). Trimming left V 4 bases short and J 3 bases short, with 13 bases between. The chain's CDR3 is CASSSGQAVYNEQFF. The CDR3 DNA reads TGTGCCAGCAGCTCCGGGCAAGCGGTCTACAATGAGCAGTTCTTC. The whole variable domain, remainder taken from reference TRBV7-9 and TRBJ2-1, is DTGVSQNPRHKITKRGQNVTFRCDPISEHNRLYWYRQTLGQGPEFLTYFQNEAQLEKSRLLSDRFSAERPKGSFSTLEIQRTEQGDSAMYLCASSSGQAVYNEQFFGPGTRLTVL.

The gene calls are TRBV5-5 and TRBJ2-7; the D call may be TRBD1 or TRBD2 (5 bases each). The V gene's germline CDR1 is SGHKS and CDR2 YYEKEE (reference sequence). The CDR3 sequence is 14 residues long. Trimming removed 0 bases from V and 2 bases from J, with 9 bases in between. CDR3 bases: TGTGCCAGCAGCTTGGCCAGGGAGCCCTACGAGCAGTACTTC. Translated, it gives CASSLAREPYEQYF. Full variable domain (rest looked up from reference TRBV5-5 and TRBJ2-7): DAGVTQSPTHLIKTRGQQVTLRCSPISGHKSVSWYQQVLGQGPQFIFQYYEKEERGRGNFPDRFSARQFPNYSSELNVNALLLGDSALYLCASSLAREPYEQYFGPGTRLTVT.

The genes are TRBV28 and TRBJ2-7; D remains ambiguous. Germline V gene lookup returns CDR1 MDHEN and CDR2 SYDVKM. This CDR3 has 13 amino acids. V shed 4 bases and J shed 6 bases, with 13 bases lying between them. CDR3 sequence reads: CASSSEGPGEQYF. The CDR3 bases are TGTGCCAGCAGTTCGGAAGGCCCCGGCGAGCAGTACTTC.

The rearrangement joins TRBV3-1 (or the pseudogene TRBV3-2) to TRBJ1-6; D might be TRBD1 (5 bases). Germline-derived CDR1 and CDR2 are LGHDT and YNNKEL (reference sequence). The CDR3 covers 14 residues. V was trimmed by 6 bases and J by 3 bases, leaving 9 bases between them. The CDR3 DNA reads as TGTGCCAGCAGTCGACAGCTCTATAATTCACCCCTCCACTTT. Its translation: CASSRQLYNSPLHF.

The chain couples TRBV7-2 to TRBJ2-5; D unresolved. The V end lost 3 bases, the J end lost 3 bases, and 8 bases lay between the germline ends. Germline CDR1 reads SGHTA; CDR2 reads FQGNSA. The CDR3 is made up of 13 amino acids. In nucleotides, the CDR3 is TGTGCCAGCAGCTTGATGGGGAAAGAGACCCAGTACTTC. Its translation is CASSLMGKETQYF.

The genes are TRBV19 and TRBJ1-4; D remains ambiguous. V dropped 4 bases and J dropped 0 bases, with 27 bases sitting between them. The CDR3 length is 21 residues. CDR1 LNHDA and CDR2 SQIVND come from the germline V gene (reference sequence). As DNA, the CDR3 is TGTGCCAGTAGTACAAATCCGCGAGACCATCTCAGAACGACAACTAATGAAAAACTGTTTTTT. Its protein product is CASSTNPRDHLRTTTNEKLFF.

This clone showed up just once. The chain is built from TRBV19 and TRBJ2-7; TRBD1 is a possible D gene (5 bases). V lost 6 bases, J lost 2 bases, and 11 bases lay in between. The CDR3 has 13 amino acids. Per germline, CDR1 LNHDA and CDR2 SQIVND (reference sequence). CDR3 in amino acids: CASSAGYPYEQYF. The CDR3 region has the DNA TGTGCCAGTAGCGCAGGGTACCCCTACGAGCAGTACTTC.

V and J are TRBV27 and TRBJ2-7; 8 bases map to TRBD1. The CDR3 consists of 15 residues. The germline CDR1 and CDR2 sequences are MNHEY and SMNVEV (reference sequence). J lost 0 bases, V lost 10 bases, and 11 bases had no gene match. This CDR3 is CATRRTGLTSYEQYF. The DNA for the CDR3 is TGTGCCACCAGACGGACAGGGTTAACCTCCTACGAGCAGTACTTC.

The V call is TRBV4-1, the J call TRBJ1-5; D not resolved. This CDR3 spans 15 amino acids. Per germline, CDR1 MGHRA and CDR2 YSYEKL. The germline V and J ends were trimmed by 0 bases and 5 bases, with 11 bases remaining between them. The CDR3 spells CASSQDLAQHQPQHF. In nucleotides, the CDR3 is TGCGCCAGCAGCCAAGATCTGGCACAGCATCAGCCCCAGCATTTT.

CDR3 sequence: CASSQSGQGAISGYGYTF. The CDR3 coding sequence is TGCGCCAGCAGCCAGAGCGGACAGGGGGCTATTAGCGGCTATGGCTACACCTTC. This sequence joins TRBV5-1 and TRBJ1-2; 11 nucleotides agree with TRBD1. Trimming took 4 bases from V and 4 from J; bases not matched to a gene: 15. The CDR3 sequence is 18 residues long. Germline assignment: CDR1 SGHRS and CDR2 YFSETQ.

The CDR3 region is CASSWEAGTGVSPLHF. The CDR3 DNA reads TGTGCCAGCAGTTGGGAGGCTGGGACAGGGGTTTCACCCCTCCACTTT. J is TRBJ1-6 and V is TRBV28, with 10 nucleotides matching TRBD1. V lost 4 bases and J lost 9; bases outside the gene matches: 9. CDR3 length: 16 amino acids. The germline V gene has CDR1 MDHEN and CDR2 SYDVKM.

The rearrangement joins TRBV19 to TRBJ2-5; D is possibly TRBD2 (5 bases). V shed 3 bases and J shed 3 bases, with 11 bases lying between them. Per the germline V gene, CDR1 is LNHDA and CDR2 is SQIVND (reference sequence). There are 14 residues in the CDR3. The CDR3 coding sequence is TGTGCCAGTAGTATTGAGGGAACCGAAGAGACCCAGTACTTC. Translating it yields CASSIEGTEETQYF. Together with reference TRBV19 and TRBJ2-5, the CDR3 gives the full variable domain: DGGITQSPKYLFRKEGQNVTLSCEQNLNHDAMYWYRQDPGQGLRLIYYSQIVNDFQKGDIAEGYSVSREKKESFPLTVTSAQKNPTAFYLCASSIEGTEETQYFGPGTRLLVL.

The CDR3 DNA sequence: TGTGCCAGCAGCTTAGTGGGCGGTACTTCTGGAAACACCATATATTTT. It yields the protein CASSLVGGTSGNTIYF. The rearrangement links TRBV7-9 to TRBJ1-3; the D is unclear. Trimming took 1 base from V and 1 from J, leaving 11 bases between them. CDR1 and CDR2 from the germline V gene are SEHNR and FQNEAQ (reference sequence). This CDR3 is 16 amino acids long.

The rearrangement links TRBV2 to TRBJ2-4, with TRBD2 matching 7 bases. Germline values: CDR1 SNHLY, CDR2 FYNNEI. After removal of 6 bases from V and 8 bases from J, the junction contained 13 bases not matched to a gene. The CDR3 has 15 amino acids. Here the CDR3 DNA reads TGTGCCAGCAGGAAATCAGCGGGGAGGGACGACATTCAGTACTTC. Amino acids: CASRKSAGRDDIQYF.

This sequence joins TRBV6-5 and TRBJ2-3, with D perhaps TRBD1 or TRBD2 (6 bases each). Germline CDR1 is MNHEY and CDR2 is SVGAGI. The CDR3 is made up of 14 amino acids. V dropped 8 bases and J dropped 4 bases, with 16 bases sitting between them. CDR3 protein: CASSPRGVSDTQYF. The DNA for the CDR3 is TGTGCCAGCTCCCCTAGGGGGGTTTCAGATACGCAGTATTTT.